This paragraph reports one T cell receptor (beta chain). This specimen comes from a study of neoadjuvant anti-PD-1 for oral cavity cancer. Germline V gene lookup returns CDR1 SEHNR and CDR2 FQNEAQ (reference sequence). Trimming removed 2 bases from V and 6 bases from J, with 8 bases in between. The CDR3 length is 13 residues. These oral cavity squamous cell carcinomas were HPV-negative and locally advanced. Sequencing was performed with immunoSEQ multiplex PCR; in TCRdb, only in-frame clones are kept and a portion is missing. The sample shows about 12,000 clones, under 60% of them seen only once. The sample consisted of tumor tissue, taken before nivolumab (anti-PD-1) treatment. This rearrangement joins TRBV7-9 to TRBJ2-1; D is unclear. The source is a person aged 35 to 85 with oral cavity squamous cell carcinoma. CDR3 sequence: CASSLSGRNEQFF. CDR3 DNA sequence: TGTGCCAGCAGCTTATCAGGCCGCAATGAGCAGTTCTTC.